This T cell receptor (beta chain) derives from a study of CXCR3-negative and CXCR3-positive naive CD8 T cells. Libraries were UMI-labeled 5' RACE TRB cDNA. TCRdb reanalyzed the 5' RACE reads, giving one entry per CDR3 protein sequence and no DNA. The sample table includes approximately 38,000 distinct CDR3 sequences. Note on this clonotype: The antigen remains undetermined.

Regarding the study as a whole: Relative to memory CD8+ cells, whose diversity was much lower, both naive subsets had comparably high diversity. The level of CXCR3 expression partially decreased after cryopreservation; the majority of assays used fresh PBMCs. Memory cells showed distinct TRBV-TRBJ patterns, while the two naive subsets matched.

250,000 to 350,000 cells per CD8+ T cell subset were flow-sorted in triplicate. Sequencing was done on a sample of memory CD8+ T cells from blood. This sequence originates from a human donor in good health. Some clones in this sample may be carry-over from other donors' samples.

This CDR3 reads CAISESKSEVVETQYF. J is TRBJ2-5 and V is TRBV10-3; TCRdb's D call of TRBD2 is untestable without DNA. CDR1 is ENHRY, CDR2 SYGVKD, per germline. This CDR3 contains 16 residues.